The 11 T cell receptor beta chains below come from one sample, sequenced in a study of control samples from healthy donors and cancer patients. Assay used: immunoSEQ multiplex PCR; TCRdb lists only in-frame clones, some missing. Here the sample spans fewer than 300,000 clones, roughly 87% being singletons. The specimen sequenced was PBMCs. These receptors came from a woman aged 55-69 years with lung cancer.

The table lists this clone with a count of one. V usage is TRBV20-1 and J usage is TRBJ1-2; D is perhaps TRBD1 (6 bases). The germline V gene encodes CDR1 DFQATT and CDR2 SNEGSKA (reference sequence). The V gene lost 3 bases and the J gene lost 3 bases, with 11 bases spanning the gap. This CDR3 has 13 residues. The CDR3 loop is CSASQGSDYGYTF. The CDR3 nucleotides are TGCAGTGCTAGTCAGGGGAGCGACTATGGCTACACCTTC.

This chain joins TRBV7-2 and TRBJ1-1, with 7 bases matching TRBD1. There are 13 residues in the CDR3. Germline CDR1 and CDR2: SGHTA and FQGNSA. V was pared by 6 bases and J by 6 bases, with 7 bases of the junction left unmatched. CDR3 sequence: CASSRGQRAEAFF. The CDR3, as DNA: TGTGCCAGCAGTCGGGGACAGAGGGCTGAAGCTTTCTTT.

This chain links TRBV9 with TRBJ1-2, with 8 bases identical to TRBD1. The CDR3 is 14 amino acids. The ends lost 4 bases at V and 3 bases at J; junction bases unmatched: 5. Per the germline V gene, CDR1 is SGDLS and CDR2 is YYNGEE. The CDR3 DNA reads as TGTGCCAGCAGCACGGACAGGGACGACTATGGCTACACCTTC. This gives the protein CASSTDRDDYGYTF.

The chain couples TRBV2 to TRBJ2-1; TRBD1 matches 8 bases. This CDR3 spans 15 amino acids. Germline V lookup: CDR1 SNHLY, CDR2 FYNNEI. V lost 4 bases to trimming and J lost 2 bases; unmatched junction nucleotides: 4. CDR3 region: CASSGGTGAYNEQFF. The CDR3, as DNA: TGTGCCAGCAGTGGCGGGACAGGAGCCTACAATGAGCAGTTCTTC.

In this sample, this clone turned up once. The chain is built from TRBV9 and TRBJ2-3; D not resolved. V shed 0 bases and J shed 6 bases, with 5 bases lying between them. Germline loops: CDR1 SGDLS, CDR2 YYNGEE. CDR3 length: 12 amino acids. The CDR3 DNA is TGTGCCAGCAGCGTAGATAGGGATACGCAGTATTTT. Amino acids: CASSVDRDTQYF. Full variable domain (remainder filled in from reference TRBV9 and TRBJ2-3): DSGVTQTPKHLITATGQRVTLRCSPRSGDLSVYWYQQSLDQGLQFLIQYYNGEERAKGNILERFSAQQFPDLHSELNLSSLELGDSALYFCASSVDRDTQYFGPGTRLTVL.

V is TRBV19 and J is TRBJ1-5, with D maybe TRBD1 (6 bases). The germline gives CDR1 LNHDA, CDR2 SQIVND (reference sequence). The CDR3 contains 14 residues. The ends were cut back, 8 bases at V and 1 base at J, with 12 bases in the middle. CDR3 nucleotides: TGTGCCAGTGGGGGGCCTCTGAGCAATCAGCCCCAGCATTTT. Amino acids: CASGGPLSNQPQHF.

This chain uses TRBV10-1 with TRBJ2-3; D remains ambiguous. With 2 bases removed from V and 2 bases from J, the gap between germline ends came to 5 bases. The CDR3 is 13 amino acids. CDR1 is WNHNN, CDR2 SYGVQD, per germline (reference sequence). CDR3 sequence (DNA): TGCGCCAGCAGTGAGGACCCCACAGATACGCAGTATTTT. Protein: CASSEDPTDTQYF.

The chain carries TRBV15 and TRBJ2-1; D may match TRBD1 or TRBD2 (5 bases each). V was cut by 0 bases and J by 4 bases, with 10 bases left in between. The CDR3 is 15 residues long. CDR1 LNHNV and CDR2 YYDKDF come from the germline V gene (reference sequence). In DNA form, the CDR3 reads TGTGCCACCAGCAGAGACGGGACGGAGTACAATGAGCAGTTCTTC. Translating gives CATSRDGTEYNEQFF.

The CDR3 coding sequence is TGTGCCAGCAGCGTAGAACTAGCCGGGGAGCTGTTTTTT. This encodes CASSVELAGELFF. The V gene is TRBV9, the J gene TRBJ2-2; tentatively, D is TRBD2 (5 bases). V was trimmed by 0 bases and J by 6 bases, leaving 6 bases between them. Looked up from germline, CDR1 is SGDLS and CDR2 is YYNGEE. The CDR3 is 13 amino acids.

The chain combines TRBV28 with TRBJ1-1, with a possible D match to TRBD1 (5 bases). This CDR3 spans 16 amino acids. Trimming pared 8 bases from V and 0 bases from J, leaving 19 bases between. Germline V gives CDR1 MDHEN, CDR2 SYDVKM. The CDR3 region is CASQRLTVRLNTEAFF. The DNA of the CDR3 is TGTGCCAGCCAGAGACTGACAGTCAGACTGAACACTGAAGCTTTCTTT.

The rearrangement links TRBV19 to TRBJ1-6; 9 bases are shared with TRBD1. The CDR3 has 13 residues. In germline, CDR1 is LNHDA, CDR2 SQIVND (reference sequence). J was trimmed by 10 bases and V by 5 bases; bases with no gene match: 3. This chain's CDR3 is CASSGQGRSPLHF. CDR3 nucleotide sequence: TGTGCCAGTAGTGGACAGGGGAGATCACCCCTCCACTTT.